Each of the 8 T cell receptor beta chains below was sequenced from the same sample in a study of cytomegalovirus exposure and HLA in healthy donors. The PCR was carried out with 60 Vbeta primers and 13 Jbeta primers. Here immunoSEQ multiplex PCR was the method, and the copy in TCRdb shows in-frame clones only, minus some. Found here are about 100,000 clones, around four fifths of them singletons; the top ten hold about 0.69%. Specimen: PBMCs. Receptors were obtained from a woman aged 55-69 years in good health and CMV-seronegative.

The rearrangement joins TRBV28 to TRBJ1-5; 9 nucleotides match TRBD1. CDR3 length: 11 residues. Germline V CDR1 and CDR2: MDHEN, SYDVKM. V shed 6 bases, J shed 9 bases, and the junction held 0 bases outside the gene matches. The CDR3 DNA sequence: TGTGCCAGCAGGACAGGGGGGCCCCAGCATTTT. Protein sequence: CASRTGGPQHF.

The genes are TRBV25-1 and TRBJ1-5, with 8 bases lining up with TRBD1. V was pared by 3 bases and J by 2 bases, with 6 bases of the junction left unmatched. Germline CDR1 and CDR2: MGHDK and SYGVNS. The CDR3 extends over 16 amino acids. The CDR3 region is CASSDDRGLGNQPQHF. CDR3 bases: TGTGCCAGCAGTGACGACAGGGGCCTCGGCAATCAGCCCCAGCATTTT.

This clone has just a few counts. The V call is TRBV2, the J call TRBJ1-4, with D perhaps TRBD1 (6 bases). The germline CDR1 and CDR2 sequences are SNHLY and FYNNEI. The CDR3 is made up of 17 amino acids. V was cut by 6 bases and J by 7 bases, with 24 bases left in between. The CDR3 region has the DNA TGTGCCAGCAGGGAGAGGGGACGTCCAGGGGCCATTGAAAAACTGTTTTTT. This gives the protein CASRERGRPGAIEKLFF.

This clone was seen only a few times. The CDR3 coding sequence is TGTGCCAGTACCGACGACAGGAATGGCTACACCTTC. Its protein product is CASTDDRNGYTF. The chain has TRBV19 and TRBJ1-2; D is possibly TRBD1 (6 bases). Germline lookup yields CDR1 LNHDA and CDR2 SQIVND (reference sequence). V lost 7 bases, J lost 6 bases, and 12 bases lay in between. The CDR3 spans 12 residues.

The V call is TRBV5-1, the J call TRBJ2-3, with D uncertain. The CDR3 length is 14 residues. The germline V gene encodes CDR1 SGHRS and CDR2 YFSETQ. V was shortened by 0 bases and J by 2 bases, with 7 bases between the two germline ends. The CDR3 sequence: CASSLEQNTDTQYF. Here the CDR3 DNA reads TGCGCCAGCAGCTTGGAACAGAACACAGATACGCAGTATTTT.

V usage is TRBV28 and J usage is TRBJ2-2, with TRBD1 matching 10 bases. J was trimmed by 6 bases and V by 8 bases; bases with no gene match: 6. CDR3 length: 14 residues. Germline V gene sequence: CDR1 MDHEN, CDR2 SYDVKM. The CDR3 region is CASYDRGLAGELFF. DNA of the CDR3: TGTGCCAGCTATGACAGGGGGCTCGCCGGGGAGCTGTTTTTT. Full variable domain (outside the CDR3, taken from reference TRBV28 and TRBJ2-2): DVKVTQSSRYLVKRTGEKVFLECVQDMDHENMFWYRQDPGLGLRLIYFSYDVKMKEKGDIPEGYSVSREKKERFSLILESASTNQTSMYLCASYDRGLAGELFFGEGSRLTVL.

The chain links TRBV6-4 to TRBJ2-3, with 10 bases identical to TRBD2. Germline-derived CDR1 and CDR2 are MRHNA and SNTAGT. The V gene end was trimmed by 4 bases and the J gene end by 4 bases; junction bases not matched to a gene: 8. The CDR3 totals 16 residues. The CDR3 DNA sequence: TGTGCCAGCAGTGGCCTGCTAGCGGGGGAGGCAGATACGCAGTATTTT. Amino acids: CASSGLLAGEADTQYF.

The rearrangement joins TRBV5-7 to TRBJ2-7; the match to TRBD1 covers 9 bases. TRBV5-7 is assigned to the ORF class and has an uncertain function. The CDR3 is made up of 14 amino acids. The ends lost 1 base at V and 5 bases at J; junction bases unmatched: 4. Written as DNA, the CDR3 is TGTGCCAGCAGCTTGAACAGGGGGCTACACGAGCAGTACTTC. As protein: CASSLNRGLHEQYF.